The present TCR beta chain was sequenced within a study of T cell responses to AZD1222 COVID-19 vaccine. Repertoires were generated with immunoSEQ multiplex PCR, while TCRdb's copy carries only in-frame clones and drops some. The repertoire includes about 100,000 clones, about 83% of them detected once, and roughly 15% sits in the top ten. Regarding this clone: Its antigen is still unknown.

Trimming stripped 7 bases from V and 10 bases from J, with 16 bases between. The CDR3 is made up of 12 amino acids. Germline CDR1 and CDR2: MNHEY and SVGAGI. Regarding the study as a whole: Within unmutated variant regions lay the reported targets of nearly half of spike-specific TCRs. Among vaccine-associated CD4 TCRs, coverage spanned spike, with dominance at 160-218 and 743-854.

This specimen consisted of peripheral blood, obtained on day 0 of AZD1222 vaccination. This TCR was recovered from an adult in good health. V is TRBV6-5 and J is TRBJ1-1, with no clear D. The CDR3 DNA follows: TGTGCCAGCATCCACCCTGTATATGGAGCTTTCTTT. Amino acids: CASIHPVYGAFF.